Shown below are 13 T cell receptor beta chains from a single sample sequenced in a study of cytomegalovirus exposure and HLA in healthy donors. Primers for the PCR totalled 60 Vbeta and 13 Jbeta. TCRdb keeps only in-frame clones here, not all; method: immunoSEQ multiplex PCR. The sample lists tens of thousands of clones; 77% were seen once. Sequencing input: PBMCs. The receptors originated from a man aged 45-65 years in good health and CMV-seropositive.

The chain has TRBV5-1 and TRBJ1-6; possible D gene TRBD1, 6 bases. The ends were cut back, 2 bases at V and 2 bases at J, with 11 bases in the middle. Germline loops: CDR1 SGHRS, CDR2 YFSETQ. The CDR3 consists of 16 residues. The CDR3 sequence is CASSLGGAAYNSPLHF. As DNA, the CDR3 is TGCGCCAGCAGCTTAGGGGGGGCCGCCTATAATTCACCCCTCCACTTT.

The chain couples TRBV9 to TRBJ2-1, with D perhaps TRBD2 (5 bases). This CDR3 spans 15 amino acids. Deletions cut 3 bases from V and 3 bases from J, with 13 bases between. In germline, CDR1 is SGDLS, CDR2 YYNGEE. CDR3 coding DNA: TGTGCCAGCAGCGCAGCGGACGGTTTCTACAATGAGCAGTTCTTC. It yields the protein CASSAADGFYNEQFF. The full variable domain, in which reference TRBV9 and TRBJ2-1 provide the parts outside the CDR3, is DSGVTQTPKHLITATGQRVTLRCSPRSGDLSVYWYQQSLDQGLQFLIQYYNGEERAKGNILERFSAQQFPDLHSELNLSSLELGDSALYFCASSAADGFYNEQFFGPGTRLTVL.

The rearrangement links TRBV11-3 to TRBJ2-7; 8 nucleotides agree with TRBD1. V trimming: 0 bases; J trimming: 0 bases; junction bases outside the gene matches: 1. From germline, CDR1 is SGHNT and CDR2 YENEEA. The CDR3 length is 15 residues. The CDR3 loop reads CASSLEQGGSYEQYF. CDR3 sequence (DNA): TGTGCCAGCAGCTTAGAACAGGGGGGCTCCTACGAGCAGTACTTC.

The CDR3 region is CASSLEAGNYGYTF. The CDR3 bases are TGTGCCAGCAGCTTAGAAGCGGGTAACTATGGCTACACCTTC. V gene TRBV7-9 combines with J gene TRBJ1-2, with D unresolved. CDR1 is SEHNR, CDR2 FQNEAQ, per germline (reference sequence). V was trimmed by 1 base and J by 1 base, leaving 7 bases between them. CDR3 length: 14 residues.

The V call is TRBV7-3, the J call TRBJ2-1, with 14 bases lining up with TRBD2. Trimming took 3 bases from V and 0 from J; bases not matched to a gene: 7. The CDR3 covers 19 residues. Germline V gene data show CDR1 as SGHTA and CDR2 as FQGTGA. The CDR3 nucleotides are TGTGCCAGCAGCTTCCGATCCGGGACTAGCGGGAGCTCCTACAATGAGCAGTTCTTC. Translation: CASSFRSGTSGSSYNEQFF.

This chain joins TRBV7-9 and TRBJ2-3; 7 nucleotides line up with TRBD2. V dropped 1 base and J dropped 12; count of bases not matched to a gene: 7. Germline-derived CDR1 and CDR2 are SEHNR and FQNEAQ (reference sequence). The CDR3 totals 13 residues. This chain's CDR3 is CASSLGSSGKQYF. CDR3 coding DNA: TGTGCCAGCAGCTTAGGCTCTAGCGGAAAACAGTATTTT.

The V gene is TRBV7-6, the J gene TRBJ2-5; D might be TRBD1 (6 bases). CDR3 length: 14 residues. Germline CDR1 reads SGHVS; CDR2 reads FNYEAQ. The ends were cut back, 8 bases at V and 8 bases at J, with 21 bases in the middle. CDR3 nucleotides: TGTGCCAGCCAAGCAACACAGGGTGGTGGAACCCAGTACTTC. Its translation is CASQATQGGGTQYF. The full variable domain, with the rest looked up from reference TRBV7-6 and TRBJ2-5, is GAGVSQSPRYKVTKRGQDVALRCDPISGHVSLYWYRQALGQGPEFLTYFNYEAQQDKSGLPNDRFSAERPEGSISTLTIQRTEQRDSAMYRCASQATQGGGTQYFGPGTRLLVL.

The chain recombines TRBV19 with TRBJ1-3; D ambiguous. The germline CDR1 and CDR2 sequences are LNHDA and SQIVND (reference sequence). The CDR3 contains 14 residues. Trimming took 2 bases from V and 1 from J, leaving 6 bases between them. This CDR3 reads CASSIPGSGNTIYF. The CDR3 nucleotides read TGTGCCAGTAGTATACCGGGTTCTGGAAACACCATATATTTT. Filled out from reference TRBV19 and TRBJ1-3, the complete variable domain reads DGGITQSPKYLFRKEGQNVTLSCEQNLNHDAMYWYRQDPGQGLRLIYYSQIVNDFQKGDIAEGYSVSREKKESFPLTVTSAQKNPTAFYLCASSIPGSGNTIYFGEGSWLTVV.

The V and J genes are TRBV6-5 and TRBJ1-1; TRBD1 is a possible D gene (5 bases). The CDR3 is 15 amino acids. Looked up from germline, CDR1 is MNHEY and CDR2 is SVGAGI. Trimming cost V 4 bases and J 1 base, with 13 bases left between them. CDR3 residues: CASSLSPGQNTEAFF. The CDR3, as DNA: TGTGCCAGCAGTTTATCGCCCGGACAGAACACTGAAGCTTTCTTT.

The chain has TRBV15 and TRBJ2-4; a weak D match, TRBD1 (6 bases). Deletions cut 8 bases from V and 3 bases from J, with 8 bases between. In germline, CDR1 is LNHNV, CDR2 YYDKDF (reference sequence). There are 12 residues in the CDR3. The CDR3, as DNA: TGTGCCACCCGGGACAACAAAAACATTCAGTACTTC. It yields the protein CATRDNKNIQYF.

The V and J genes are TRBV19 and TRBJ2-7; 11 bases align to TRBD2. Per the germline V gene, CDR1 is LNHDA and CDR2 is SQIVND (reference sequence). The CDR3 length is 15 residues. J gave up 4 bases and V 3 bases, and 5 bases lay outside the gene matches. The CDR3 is CASSMLLAGVYEQYF. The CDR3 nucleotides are TGTGCCAGTAGTATGTTACTAGCGGGAGTGTACGAGCAGTACTTC.

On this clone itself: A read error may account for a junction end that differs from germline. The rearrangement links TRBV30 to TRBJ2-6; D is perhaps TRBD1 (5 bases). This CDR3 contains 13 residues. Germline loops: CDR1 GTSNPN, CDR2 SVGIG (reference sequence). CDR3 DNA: TGTGCCTGGACATGGGCTGGGGCCAACGGCCTGACTTTC. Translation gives CAWTWAGANGLTF.

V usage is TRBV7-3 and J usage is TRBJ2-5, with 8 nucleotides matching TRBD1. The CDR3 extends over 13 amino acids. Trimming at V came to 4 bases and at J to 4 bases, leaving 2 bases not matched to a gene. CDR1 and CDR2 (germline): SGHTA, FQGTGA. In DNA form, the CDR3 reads TGTGCCAGCAGCTCGACAGGGGCAGAGACCCAGTACTTC. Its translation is CASSSTGAETQYF.